This T cell receptor beta chain is from a study of beta chain features in type 1 diabetes. V lost 1 base, J lost 14 bases, and 15 bases lay in between. This CDR3 comprises 14 residues. The germline V gene has CDR1 LNHNV and CDR2 YYDKDF (reference sequence). What was sequenced were expressed TCRB transcripts, since all of the isolated RNA had been reverse transcribed. TCRdb's table, derived via immunoSEQ multiplex PCR, lists solely in-frame clones and lacks some. Of 200,000 to 300,000 clones listed, about 71% are singletons. The TCR comes from a man aged 25-40 years in good health. Sample: naive CD4+ T cells from blood. The rearrangement uses TRBV15 and TRBJ1-6; possibly TRBD1 for D (5 bases). The DNA of the CDR3 is TGTGCCACCAGCAGAGGAGGGCCGCTCAGGGCCCTCCACTTT. As protein: CATSRGGPLRALHF.